Below are 22 T cell receptor beta chains sequenced from a single sample in a study of cytomegalovirus exposure and HLA in healthy donors. Amplification used 60 Vbeta primers and 13 Jbeta primers. The table came from immunoSEQ multiplex PCR; TCRdb's copy has only in-frame clones and leaves some out. The sample includes around 91,000 clones, around 80% of them seen just once. The sequenced sample consisted of PBMCs. These receptors were taken from a male donor in good health and CMV-seropositive.

This rearrangement joins TRBV5-1 to TRBJ2-7; 9 bases match TRBD1. Germline V CDR1 and CDR2: SGHRS, YFSETQ. V dropped 0 bases and J dropped 3; count of bases not matched to a gene: 4. The CDR3 runs 15 residues. The CDR3 here is CASSLDMGQGYEQYF. In DNA form, the CDR3 reads TGCGCCAGCAGCTTGGATATGGGACAGGGCTACGAGCAGTACTTC.

This clone was picked up one time. The rearrangement links TRBV5-8 to TRBJ1-5, with a tentative D call TRBD1 (6 bases). The V end lost 0 bases, the J end lost 8 bases, and 12 bases lay between the germline ends. The CDR3 consists of 14 residues. Germline CDR1 is SGHTS and CDR2 is YDEGEE. The CDR3 is CASSLGRGSEPQHF. The CDR3 DNA sequence: TGTGCCAGCAGCTTGGGCAGGGGAAGTGAGCCCCAGCATTTT.

J is TRBJ1-2 and V is TRBV20-1; D is unresolved. CDR3 size: 11 residues. Trimming cost V 5 bases and J 14 bases, with 18 bases left between them. Germline lookup yields CDR1 DFQATT and CDR2 SNEGSKA (reference sequence). Here the CDR3 reads CSARSGVNLTF. The DNA of the CDR3 is TGCAGTGCTCGTTCCGGGGTAAATTTGACCTTC.

The chain couples TRBV7-3 to TRBJ2-7; D perhaps matches TRBD2 (5 bases). V lost 3 bases and J lost 3, with 9 bases in between. Germline V gives CDR1 SGHTA, CDR2 FQGTGA. This CDR3 comprises 13 residues. CDR3 sequence (DNA): TGTGCCAGCAGCTTGAGGGAAAACTACGAGCAGTACTTC. Protein: CASSLRENYEQYF.

This clone was seen more than once but under ten times. The chain employs TRBV5-1 and TRBJ2-3, with D tentatively TRBD1 (6 bases). Trimming pared 4 bases from V and 4 bases from J, leaving 13 bases between. The CDR3 runs to 14 residues. CDR1 is SGHRS, CDR2 YFSETQ, per germline. For the CDR3, the DNA is TGCGCCAGCAGCCCCAGGACAGTTGCAGATACGCAGTATTTT. This codes for CASSPRTVADTQYF.

This clone has more than one count but fewer than ten. V is TRBV30 and J is TRBJ2-5; 8 nucleotides agree with TRBD1. Germline lookup yields CDR1 GTSNPN and CDR2 SVGIG (reference sequence). With V trimmed by 4 bases and J by 2 bases, 6 bases remained unmatched. This CDR3 comprises 14 residues. The CDR3 coding sequence is TGTGCCTGGACGCCCCAGGGGGCGCAAGAGACCCAGTACTTC. Amino acid sequence: CAWTPQGAQETQYF. Full variable domain (missing parts from reference TRBV30 and TRBJ2-5): SQTIHQWPATLVQPVGSPLSLECTVEGTSNPNLYWYRQAAGRGLQLLFYSVGIGQISSEVPQNLSASRPQDRQFILSSKKLLLSDSGFYLCAWTPQGAQETQYFGPGTRLLVL.

Notes on this clone: This sample also contains other DNA sequences that code for the same CDR3. This chain joins TRBV13 and TRBJ2-7; 9 nucleotides align to TRBD2. J lost 4 bases, V lost 3 bases, and 7 bases had no gene match. CDR1 and CDR2 (germline): PRHDT, FYEKMQ (reference sequence). The CDR3 contains 15 residues. DNA for the CDR3: TGTGCCAGCAGCTTTCGGGCGGGAGGGCCATACGAGCAGTACTTC. It encodes CASSFRAGGPYEQYF.

V and J are TRBV6-5 and TRBJ2-3; TRBD2 matches at 9 bases. V shed 6 bases and J 10 bases; nucleotides not matched to a gene: 5. The germline CDR1 and CDR2 sequences are MNHEY and SVGAGI. This CDR3 contains 12 residues. CDR3 DNA sequence: TGTGCCAGCAGAGCACCTAGCGGGGCGCAGTATTTT. Translation gives CASRAPSGAQYF.

This chain joins TRBV14 and TRBJ2-1; maybe TRBD2 (5 bases). Germline lookup yields CDR1 SGHDN and CDR2 FVKESK. CDR3 size: 17 residues. V was shortened by 5 bases and J by 0 bases, with 17 bases between the two germline ends. CDR3 DNA sequence: TGTGCCAGCAGCGAAATTCACCTGGGGAGCTCCTACAATGAGCAGTTCTTC. As protein: CASSEIHLGSSYNEQFF.

This chain joins TRBV6-6 and TRBJ2-2, with D possibly matching TRBD2 (6 bases). Trimming left V 0 bases short and J 4 bases short, with 9 bases between. The CDR3 spans 15 residues. CDR1 and CDR2 (germline): MNHNY, SVGAGI (reference sequence). The CDR3 loop is CASSYSMGGTGELFF. CDR3 DNA: TGTGCCAGCAGTTACTCGATGGGGGGCACCGGGGAGCTGTTTTTT.

The rearrangement joins TRBV7-2 to TRBJ2-5, with 11 bases identical to TRBD2. The J call may not be correct, given that the DNA end is closer to TRBJ2-7. This CDR3 region has 17 residues. The V gene's germline CDR1 is SGHTA and CDR2 FQGNSA. For the CDR3, the DNA is TGTGCCAGCAGTCACATTACGGGGACTAGCGGACTAGACGAGCAGTACTTC. Translated, it gives CASSHITGTSGLDEQYF.

This clone was recorded a few times. The rearrangement joins TRBV28 to TRBJ1-1, with a tentative D call TRBD1 (5 bases). Germline V gene sequence: CDR1 MDHEN, CDR2 SYDVKM. This CDR3 is built from 11 residues. Here the CDR3 DNA reads TGTGCGACTAGGGGTGCGACTGAAGCTTTCTTT. Translated, it gives CATRGATEAFF. Variable domain in full (rest from reference TRBV28 and TRBJ1-1): DVKVTQSSRYLVKRTGEKVFLECVQDMDHENMFWYRQDPGLGLRLIYFSYDVKMKEKGDIPEGYSVSREKKERFSLILESASTNQTSMYLCATRGATEAFFGQGTRLTVV.

This clone was found many times. The chain has TRBV5-4 and TRBJ2-2, with TRBD2 identical over 13 bases. The ends lost 3 bases at V and 8 bases at J; junction bases unmatched: 7. Looked up from germline, CDR1 is SGHNT and CDR2 is YYREEE (reference sequence). The CDR3 is made up of 16 amino acids. DNA of the CDR3: TGTGCCAGCAGCTCCGGGACTAGCGGGATCTCAGGGGAGCTGTTTTTT. Protein sequence: CASSSGTSGISGELFF.

V and J are TRBV7-2 and TRBJ1-2; D possibly corresponds to TRBD1 (5 bases). The germline CDR1 and CDR2 sequences are SGHTA and FQGNSA. The CDR3 has 16 residues. V lost 6 bases and J 0 bases, leaving 17 bases between the germline ends. The CDR3 DNA reads TGTGCCAGCAGGGACATGGGCAGGACAACTAACTATGGCTACACCTTC. Its translation: CASRDMGRTTNYGYTF.

This chain joins TRBV5-1 and TRBJ2-1, with 10 bases fitting TRBD2. The CDR3 is 14 residues long. Germline CDR1 is SGHRS and CDR2 is YFSETQ. The trim removed 3 bases at V and 8 bases at J, leaving 5 bases unmatched. The CDR3 is CASSSGGTSDEQFF. The DNA for the CDR3 is TGCGCCAGCAGCTCCGGGGGGACTAGCGATGAGCAGTTCTTC.

J is TRBJ2-5 and V is TRBV27; the match to TRBD1 covers 11 bases. The CDR3 extends over 14 amino acids. Unmatched junction bases numbered 6, after V lost 6 bases and J lost 6 bases. Germline V gene data show CDR1 as MNHEY and CDR2 as SMNVEV (reference sequence). CDR3 region: CASSRTGGLQTQYF. CDR3 coding DNA: TGTGCCAGCAGCCGGACAGGGGGCTTGCAGACCCAGTACTTC.

V is TRBV6-5 and J is TRBJ1-5; perhaps TRBD1 as D (6 bases). Trimming shortened V by 0 bases and J by 4 bases, and 10 bases separated the two germline ends. This CDR3 has 15 amino acids. The germline gives CDR1 MNHEY, CDR2 SVGAGI. For the CDR3, the DNA is TGTGCCAGCAGTTACTCCAGGGGTTCAAATCAGCCCCAGCATTTT. Its protein is CASSYSRGSNQPQHF.

The rearrangement joins TRBV5-5 to TRBJ2-5; D unclear. V dropped 4 bases and J dropped 5 bases, with 6 bases sitting between them. In germline, CDR1 is SGHKS, CDR2 YYEKEE (reference sequence). The CDR3 is 11 amino acids. DNA for the CDR3: TGTGCCAGCAGCCTCAGGGAGACCCAGTACTTC. It translates to CASSLRETQYF.

The table lists this clone with a few counts. V usage is TRBV27 and J usage is TRBJ1-2; D unclear. V lost 6 bases and J lost 3, with 11 bases in between. Germline CDR1 and CDR2: MNHEY and SMNVEV (reference sequence). This CDR3 contains 13 residues. This CDR3 is CASRLNSDYGYTF. As DNA, the CDR3 is TGTGCCAGCAGGCTGAACAGTGACTATGGCTACACCTTC.

This rearrangement joins TRBV6-1 to TRBJ1-4, with D perhaps matching TRBD1 (6 bases). The length of the CDR3 is 11 residues. Trimming removed 6 bases at V and 8 bases at J, with 7 bases between. Germline CDR1 MNHNS, CDR2 SASEGT. The chain's CDR3 is CASRDREKLFF. In nucleotides, the CDR3 is TGTGCCAGCAGGGACAGAGAAAAACTGTTTTTT.

This clone was recorded once. The chain couples TRBV9 to TRBJ1-1; D is possibly TRBD1 (5 bases). Germline V CDR1 and CDR2: SGDLS, YYNGEE. This CDR3 comprises 16 residues. V was cut by 5 bases and J by 4 bases, with 21 bases left in between. In DNA, the CDR3 is TGTGCCAGCAGGGAGGGGTTAGGAGTGAAGAGCACTGAAGCTTTCTTT. This translates into CASREGLGVKSTEAFF.

The chain uses TRBV28 and TRBJ2-7; D remains unclear. Looked up from germline, CDR1 is MDHEN and CDR2 is SYDVKM. Trimming cost V 4 bases and J 3 bases, with 7 bases left between them. The length of the CDR3 is 12 residues. CDR3 DNA sequence: TGTGCCAGCAGTTATCGGAGCTACGAGCAGTACTTC. Its translation: CASSYRSYEQYF.